The 31 T cell receptor beta chains listed next were all sequenced from one sample in a study of blood T cell repertoires in COVID-19. Clones were read by immunoSEQ multiplex PCR, and TCRdb kept only the in-frame ones, dropping some. This repertoire shows under 250,000 clones, around four fifths found once; its top ten account for about 7.4%. Input material: peripheral blood. All receptors derive from a woman aged 50 to 60 with acute or convalescent COVID-19.

This rearrangement joins TRBV5-4 to TRBJ1-4, with 7 bases fitting TRBD1. Looked up from germline, CDR1 is SGHNT and CDR2 is YYREEE (reference sequence). Trimming cost V 4 bases and J 5 bases; bases outside gene matches: 5. The CDR3 loop spans 14 amino acids. DNA for the CDR3: TGTGCCAGCAGCCAGGGACAGATGAATGAAAAACTGTTTTTT. This sequence encodes CASSQGQMNEKLFF.

This clone was seen only once. The V and J genes are TRBV24-1 and TRBJ2-7; D might be TRBD2 (5 bases). Trimming removed 4 bases from V and 0 bases from J, with 12 bases in between. Germline lookup yields CDR1 KGHDR and CDR2 SFDVKD. The CDR3 loop spans 15 amino acids. The chain's CDR3 is CATSEAGRSSYEQYF. The CDR3 DNA is TGTGCCACCAGTGAGGCGGGCCGCAGCTCCTACGAGCAGTACTTC.

The chain uses TRBV2 and TRBJ2-5; 8 bases are a match to TRBD2. Germline V lookup: CDR1 SNHLY, CDR2 FYNNEI. This CDR3 is built from 16 residues. The V and J ends lost 3 bases and 0 bases, in that order; junction bases with no gene match: 6. The CDR3 here is CASSDVIAGYQETQYF. DNA of the CDR3: TGTGCCAGCAGTGATGTGATAGCGGGATACCAAGAGACCCAGTACTTC. Full variable domain (missing parts from reference TRBV2 and TRBJ2-5): EPEVTQTPSHQVTQMGQEVILRCVPISNHLYFYWYRQILGQKVEFLVSFYNNEISEKSEIFDDQFSVERPDGSNFTLKIRSTKLEDSAMYFCASSDVIAGYQETQYFGPGTRLLVL.

This rearrangement joins TRBV11-2 to TRBJ2-3; D call uncertain. This CDR3 has 16 amino acids. Germline-derived CDR1 and CDR2 are SGHAT and FQNNGV. The V and J ends lost 5 bases and 4 bases respectively, with 19 bases between them. Here the CDR3 DNA reads TGTGCCAGCAGCGCAAACGCAGGTTCTCCCTCAGATACGCAGTATTTT. This sequence encodes CASSANAGSPSDTQYF.

This chain links TRBV19 with TRBJ1-2; D unresolved. Trimming shortened V by 6 bases and J by 8 bases, and 13 bases separated the two germline ends. The CDR3 consists of 12 residues. In germline, CDR1 is LNHDA, CDR2 SQIVND (reference sequence). The CDR3 is CASRFSGGGYTF. CDR3 coding DNA: TGTGCCAGTAGGTTCAGTGGCGGGGGCTACACCTTC.

This chain joins TRBV28 and TRBJ2-1; D is unresolved. The germline V gene encodes CDR1 MDHEN and CDR2 SYDVKM. The CDR3 runs to 12 residues. V lost 1 base and J lost 7, with 5 bases in between. CDR3 nucleotide sequence: TGTGCCAGCAGTTTATCGTATAATGAGCAGTTCTTC. As protein: CASSLSYNEQFF.

The rearrangement links TRBV11-2 to TRBJ1-1, with D perhaps TRBD1 (5 bases). There are 15 residues in the CDR3. Germline V gene sequence: CDR1 SGHAT, CDR2 FQNNGV. V lost 5 bases and J 4 bases, leaving 17 bases between the germline ends. The CDR3 here is CASSQTRDPGTEAFF. As DNA, the CDR3 is TGTGCCAGCAGCCAAACGCGGGACCCGGGCACTGAAGCTTTCTTT. The full variable domain, in which reference TRBV11-2 and TRBJ1-1 provide the parts outside the CDR3, is EAGVAQSPRYKIIEKRQSVAFWCNPISGHATLYWYQQILGQGPKLLIQFQNNGVVDDSQLPKDRFSAERLKGVDSTLKIQPAKLEDSAVYLCASSQTRDPGTEAFFGQGTRLTVV.

This sequence joins TRBV3-1 (or the pseudogene TRBV3-2) and TRBJ2-3; 8 bases are a match to TRBD1. Germline-derived CDR1 and CDR2 are LGHDT and YNNKEL (reference sequence). The J segment lost 2 bases and the V segment lost 3 bases, leaving 7 bases of the junction unmatched. The CDR3 spans 16 residues. The CDR3 here is CASSQRQGTNTDTQYF. CDR3 bases: TGTGCCAGCAGCCAGAGACAGGGGACAAACACAGATACGCAGTATTTT.

The rearrangement uses TRBV9 and TRBJ1-1; unclear D gene. V was pared by 0 bases and J by 8 bases, with 17 bases between. This CDR3 contains 15 residues. CDR1 SGDLS and CDR2 YYNGEE come from the germline V gene. The CDR3 here is CASSVGPRGADEAFF. CDR3 DNA sequence: TGTGCCAGCAGCGTAGGACCCCGGGGTGCCGACGAAGCTTTCTTT. The whole variable domain, filled in from reference TRBV9 and TRBJ1-1, reads DSGVTQTPKHLITATGQRVTLRCSPRSGDLSVYWYQQSLDQGLQFLIQYYNGEERAKGNILERFSAQQFPDLHSELNLSSLELGDSALYFCASSVGPRGADEAFFGQGTRLTVV.

The J gene is TRBJ2-7, the V gene TRBV5-1, with 9 bases identical to TRBD2. Germline-derived CDR1 and CDR2 are SGHRS and YFSETQ. CDR3 length equals 15 residues. V shed 4 bases and J 3 bases; nucleotides not matched to a gene: 8. The CDR3 DNA reads TGCGCCAGCAGCCAGTCTAGCGGGGCTTACTACGAGCAGTACTTC. Amino acid sequence: CASSQSSGAYYEQYF.

The V call is TRBV5-1, the J call TRBJ2-5, with 7 bases matching TRBD1. The CDR3 totals 15 residues. Germline CDR1 and CDR2: SGHRS and YFSETQ. V dropped 3 bases and J dropped 5; count of bases not matched to a gene: 10. CDR3 sequence (DNA): TGCGCCAGCAGCTCCTCCGGGGACAGTTGGGAGACCCAGTACTTC. This encodes CASSSSGDSWETQYF.

The chain combines TRBV19 with TRBJ2-7; 12 nucleotides align to TRBD2. Germline CDR1 and CDR2: LNHDA and SQIVND (reference sequence). CDR3 length: 15 residues. V was pared by 3 bases and J by 4 bases, with 4 bases of the junction left unmatched. The CDR3 loop is CASSISTSGSYEQYF. For the CDR3, the DNA is TGTGCCAGTAGTATCTCGACTAGCGGGAGTTACGAGCAGTACTTC. The complete variable domain, with remaining parts taken from reference TRBV19 and TRBJ2-7, reads DGGITQSPKYLFRKEGQNVTLSCEQNLNHDAMYWYRQDPGQGLRLIYYSQIVNDFQKGDIAEGYSVSREKKESFPLTVTSAQKNPTAFYLCASSISTSGSYEQYFGPGTRLTVT.

The chain is built from TRBV5-1 and TRBJ1-2; D perhaps matches TRBD1 (6 bases). The CDR3 totals 15 residues. The ends were cut back, 4 bases at V and 3 bases at J, with 16 bases in the middle. The germline V gene has CDR1 SGHRS and CDR2 YFSETQ. The CDR3 DNA reads TGCGCCAGCAGCCACGGGGGGCCCGTCTACTATGGCTACACCTTC. Protein sequence: CASSHGGPVYYGYTF.

The count of this clone is one. This may be a read error: a much more frequent sequence differs by one nucleotide. The rearrangement uses TRBV3-1 (or the pseudogene TRBV3-2) and TRBJ2-7, with TRBD1 as a possible D gene (5 bases). Trimming shortened V by 0 bases and J by 2 bases, and 5 bases separated the two germline ends. The V gene's germline CDR1 is LGHDT and CDR2 YNNKEL (reference sequence). The CDR3 is made up of 13 amino acids. The CDR3 DNA reads as TGTGCCAGCAGCCAAGACAGGGCCTACGAGCAGTACTTC. It specifies CASSQDRAYEQYF.

This rearrangement joins TRBV6-1 to TRBJ1-2; tentative D call: TRBD1 (5 bases). Germline CDR1 is MNHNS and CDR2 is SASEGT. V lost 3 bases and J 4 bases, leaving 12 bases between the germline ends. The CDR3 spans 14 residues. CDR3 sequence: CASSEGQGGYGYTF. Written as DNA, the CDR3 is TGTGCCAGCAGTGAGGGGCAGGGTGGCTATGGCTACACCTTC.

The rearrangement joins TRBV7-9 to TRBJ1-3; no definite D call. The CDR3 is 15 amino acids. Germline CDR1 SEHNR, CDR2 FQNEAQ (reference sequence). Trimming took 5 bases from V and 2 from J, leaving 13 bases between them. The CDR3 loop is CASSPPGFTGNTIYF. The CDR3 nucleotides read TGTGCCAGCAGCCCCCCCGGGTTTACTGGAAACACCATATATTTT.

The chain has TRBV19 and TRBJ2-2; no clear D gene. The CDR3 has 12 amino acids. Between the trimmed V and J ends, which lost 4 bases and 4 bases, there was a span of 4 bases. CDR1 LNHDA and CDR2 SQIVND come from the germline V gene (reference sequence). CDR3 residues: CASSRVTGELFF. The CDR3 DNA follows: TGTGCCAGTAGTAGAGTCACCGGGGAGCTGTTTTTT.

The CDR3 sequence: CASSLGRTQETQYF. The CDR3 nucleotides read TGTGCCAGCAGTTTGGGGAGGACGCAAGAGACCCAGTACTTC. The J gene is TRBJ2-5, the V gene TRBV28, with D maybe TRBD2 (6 bases). The CDR3 has 14 amino acids. The V gene lost 3 bases and the J gene lost 2 bases, with 10 bases spanning the gap. Looked up from germline, CDR1 is MDHEN and CDR2 is SYDVKM.

This clone was recorded once. This chain links TRBV5-1 with TRBJ1-1, with D possibly TRBD1 on 6 matching bases. From germline, CDR1 is SGHRS and CDR2 YFSETQ. The ends were cut back, 4 bases at V and 4 bases at J, with 11 bases in the middle. The CDR3 length is 13 residues. CDR3 sequence: CASSLGGGTEAFF. Written as DNA, the CDR3 is TGCGCCAGCAGCCTGGGAGGGGGCACTGAAGCTTTCTTT.

The V and J genes are TRBV7-3 and TRBJ2-3; D possibly corresponds to TRBD2 (6 bases). Trimming shortened V by 1 base and J by 0 bases, and 11 bases separated the two germline ends. The CDR3 contains 16 residues. The germline CDR1 and CDR2 sequences are SGHTA and FQGTGA. The CDR3 region has the DNA TGTGCCAGCAGCTTAAAGGGCGGGATTAGCACAGATACGCAGTATTTT. Encoded protein: CASSLKGGISTDTQYF.

This clone was observed a few times. The chain links TRBV2 to TRBJ2-7; tentatively, D is TRBD1 (5 bases). V lost 7 bases and J lost 4, with 17 bases in between. Germline values: CDR1 SNHLY, CDR2 FYNNEI. The CDR3 sequence is 14 residues long. The CDR3 DNA follows: TGTGCCAGCACAACGACAGTGAGTACGTACGAGCAGTACTTC. Protein product: CASTTTVSTYEQYF.

This chain joins TRBV19 and TRBJ2-3, with D possibly being TRBD1 (5 bases). V dropped 3 bases and J dropped 3 bases, with 19 bases sitting between them. This CDR3 has 17 residues. Germline-derived CDR1 and CDR2 are LNHDA and SQIVND (reference sequence). The CDR3 reads CASSINPPGLGTDTQYF. The CDR3 nucleotides are TGTGCCAGTAGTATCAACCCACCAGGGTTGGGGACAGATACGCAGTATTTT. Combining the CDR3 with reference TRBV19 and TRBJ2-3 gives the whole variable domain DGGITQSPKYLFRKEGQNVTLSCEQNLNHDAMYWYRQDPGQGLRLIYYSQIVNDFQKGDIAEGYSVSREKKESFPLTVTSAQKNPTAFYLCASSINPPGLGTDTQYFGPGTRLTVL.

The J gene is TRBJ1-2, the V gene TRBV3-1 (or the pseudogene TRBV3-2); D remains ambiguous. V lost 1 base and J 2 bases, leaving 8 bases between the germline ends. The CDR3 covers 14 residues. Germline values: CDR1 LGHDT, CDR2 YNNKEL (reference sequence). The CDR3 sequence is CASSQAVRNYGYTF. For the CDR3, the DNA is TGTGCCAGCAGCCAAGCGGTCCGGAACTATGGCTACACCTTC.

J is TRBJ2-1 and V is TRBV12-3 or TRBV12-4, with D possibly being TRBD2 (5 bases). This CDR3 has 13 residues. V was trimmed by 8 bases and J by 9 bases, leaving 17 bases between them. CDR3 in amino acids: CASQTNYGTEQFF. Written as DNA, the CDR3 is TGTGCCAGCCAGACTAACTACGGCACTGAGCAGTTCTTC.

The rearrangement links TRBV5-4 to TRBJ1-1; maybe TRBD1 (5 bases). V lost 4 bases, J lost 1 base, and 11 bases lay in between. CDR1 is SGHNT, CDR2 YYREEE, per germline (reference sequence). The CDR3 spans 14 residues. CDR3 nucleotide sequence: TGTGCCAGCAGCGTAGACAGCCAGAACACTGAAGCTTTCTTT. Amino acid sequence: CASSVDSQNTEAFF. Combining the CDR3 with reference TRBV5-4 and TRBJ1-1 gives the whole variable domain ETGVTQSPTHLIKTRGQQVTLRCSSQSGHNTVSWYQQALGQGPQFIFQYYREEENGRGNFPPRFSGLQFPNYSSELNVNALELDDSALYLCASSVDSQNTEAFFGQGTRLTVV.

The J gene is TRBJ2-7, the V gene TRBV5-6, with 9 bases aligning to TRBD2. CDR1 is SGHDT, CDR2 YYEEEE, per germline. The CDR3 length is 18 residues. V lost 3 bases and J lost 2; bases outside the gene matches: 15. The CDR3 coding sequence is TGTGCCAGCAGCTCTTCTAATAGCGGGAGCGATGGCGCCTACGAGCAGTACTTC. Amino acids: CASSSSNSGSDGAYEQYF.

The gene calls are TRBV24-1 and TRBJ2-7, with 7 bases matching TRBD1. The CDR3 is 16 residues long. The junction had 7 bases not matched to a gene; V was cut back by 3 bases and J by 0 bases. Germline loops: CDR1 KGHDR, CDR2 SFDVKD. CDR3: CATSDPQGDGSYEQYF. The DNA for the CDR3 is TGTGCCACCAGTGATCCTCAGGGGGATGGCTCCTACGAGCAGTACTTC.

The rearrangement joins TRBV5-1 to TRBJ2-1; TRBD2 matches at 11 bases. Per germline, CDR1 SGHRS and CDR2 YFSETQ. The CDR3 covers 15 residues. Germline trimming cut 4 bases from V and 5 bases from J; bases unmatched to any gene: 5. The CDR3 loop reads CASSAASGRNNEQFF. In nucleotides, the CDR3 is TGCGCCAGCAGCGCCGCTAGCGGGAGGAACAATGAGCAGTTCTTC.

As regards this clone: Here the CDR3 omits its conserved ending phenylalanine or tryptophan, so a read error is the likely source. No DNA is shown, since the ends of the CDR3 on it are uncertain; the CDR3 is the one TCRdb lists. The CDR3 loop is CSVETGQGYAM. The chain links TRBV29-1 to TRBJ1-1; whether TRBD1, the table's D call, matches the DNA was not checked. The CDR3 is 11 residues long, counting both termini. Germline CDR1 reads SQVTM; CDR2 reads ANQGSEA.

The chain is built from TRBV3-1 (or the pseudogene TRBV3-2) and TRBJ2-2; 8 bases map to TRBD1. Losses at the gene ends were 4 bases for V and 3 bases for J; bases not matched to a gene: 10. The CDR3 has 17 residues. CDR1 and CDR2 (germline): LGHDT, YNNKEL (reference sequence). Written as DNA, the CDR3 is TGTGCCAGCAGCCTTCCCAGGACAGGGACGGACACCGGGGAGCTGTTTTTT. Protein product: CASSLPRTGTDTGELFF.

The DNA of the CDR3 is TGTGCCAGCAGCGTAGCTGGAGGGGTGGCAGATACGCAGTATTTT. The encoded protein is CASSVAGGVADTQYF. V is TRBV9 and J is TRBJ2-3, with D perhaps matching TRBD2 (6 bases). V was cut by 0 bases and J by 4 bases, with 12 bases left in between. Per germline, CDR1 SGDLS and CDR2 YYNGEE. This CDR3 comprises 15 residues.